This entry is about one T cell receptor (beta chain). The specificity of this receptor is unknown. No qualities accompany the bases; no much larger clone lies one base away. Healthy HIV-negative adults with no recently reported acute infections or vaccinations were included as donors. Every donor was a Caucasian adult residing in Nashville, Tennessee, USA. CD4+ T cells were enriched through magnetic negative selection, after which naive cells were positively selected on CD45RA and the remaining negative fraction served as the memory subset. Blood was obtained by leukapheresis, after which PBMCs were separated by Ficoll-Histopaque density gradient centrifugation and cryopreserved in liquid nitrogen vapor phase. Purity and quantity of every magnetically sorted T cell population were checked by analytical flow cytometry. Genomic DNA was isolated from each sorted fraction and quantified by UV absorbance on a Nanodrop 2000c.

The sample originates from a study of shared clonotypes between healthy human individuals (dated by TCRdb to 2020 to 2022). In terms of the full investigation: The cohort comprised a couple of women and three men aged 18 to 49 years. Different laboratories and diverse techniques were used to prepare libraries and sequence TCR repertoires, to increase sequencing depth and limit assay-specific biases. Each donor's leukapheresis produced roughly between roughly 0.85 and 9.5 billion PBMCs. For each donor, CD4 naive and CD4 memory were each given three plates, CD8 naive was given two plates, and CD8 memory was given one plate. To estimate repertoire size and how much clonotype sharing occurs between individuals, the study deeply sequenced the blood TCR repertoires of 5 or 6 healthy adults. Study-level results and caveats: Clonotypes shared by all four sorted-subset donors showed higher generation probabilities than non-shared clonotypes. The genetic and exposure-history diversity represented was limited by the small number of donors. Sampling was restricted to blood, and TCR repertoires in tissue are likely to differ from TCR repertoires in blood. Estimated clonotype richness was generally larger for naive than for memory subsets. Incomplete sequencing was indicated by rarefaction of sorted-subset datasets, despite the large sequencing depth. When several donors were compared, the shared fraction of clonotypes was around 5% for naive CD4, roughly 3.3% for naive CD8, roughly 2.5% for memory CD4, and 0.4% for memory CD8. Pairwise subsampling indicated that sequencing depth was expected to affect the degree of clonotype sharing among donors.

Trimming removed 5 bases from V and 3 bases from J, leaving 9 bases between the germline ends. Per the germline V gene, SGHRS is the CDR1 and YFSETQ is the CDR2. Counted from cysteine to phenylalanine, this CDR3 has 13 amino acids. Only the CDR3 part of the read is kept: 39 bases, read in frame from the first base. TCR CDR3 regions were amplified from genomic DNA by multiplex PCR using the deep immunoSEQ assay. Extracted genomic DNA from each cell subset was distributed evenly across all wells of several immunoSEQ 96-well plates, and each plate was treated as a replicate. Each replicate PCR for sorted subsets received about 180 ng genomic DNA, equal to roughly 29,000 T cell genomes. Purified libraries were measured with a Qubit 3.0 fluorometer, size-checked on a Bioanalyzer 2100, and measured again with the KAPA Library Quantification kit. Every immunoSEQ 96-well plate was sequenced on a separate single-read 150-cycle Illumina NextSeq 550 flow cell. The source study handled its data this way. Because only junctional sequences without quality scores were contained in the immunoSEQ output, filtering matching that applied to full-length reads could not be performed. Sequences were annotated with PyIR, a Python wrapper for IgBLAST v1.9, using IMGT germline references to assign V/J genes and CDR3. Reads were filtered out if the reads had weak V/J assignments (E-value above 1e-6), no CDR3, stop codons, out-of-frame junctions, or ambiguous translated residues. V3J clonotypes were defined as sequences sharing an identical inferred V gene, J gene, and CDR3 amino acid sequence. Percentage overlap between repertoires was computed as shared unique clonotypes divided by the size of the smaller repertoire. Three approaches were used to assess repertoire richness: RTK rarefaction, the Chao1 estimator, and Recon v2.1 estimates of unobserved clonotypes. For all TCRbeta clonotypes obtained by the gDNA method from several donors, generation probabilities were computed with OLGA. Here the immuneACCESS table is served through TCRdb, limited to in-frame sequences with V and J called. Missing clones are a known gap in these copies; in checked studies unresolved V genes cover under half, and the rest lacks a known reason. V, J and clone size are taken as reported in that table, and D and trimming were inferred from the DNA itself. The sample includes fewer than 1.8 million clones, with just under 99% observed a single time. Approximately 0.4% of the sample is in the top ten clones.

This TCR derives from a man in his thirties or forties in good health. The chain is made from TRBV5-1 and TRBJ2-1; the D gene cannot be resolved reliably. Material: naive CD4+ T cells sorted from blood. Interpreted using the paper, the cell subset or site label stands for: CD45RA+ positively selected. The CDR3 is CASSLPGYNEQFF. The sequence in DNA is TGCGCCAGCAGTCTACCAGGCTACAATGAGCAGTTCTTC.